This T cell receptor beta chain was identified in a study of tissue T cells after allogeneic stem cell transplantation. Broader study findings: Tissue-detected TCR repertoire was only partly captured by blood and spleen T cells.

CDR3 sequences, V/J genes, frequencies and template counts came from survey-depth TCRbeta sequencing. Method: immunoSEQ multiplex PCR; TCRdb's copy keeps in-frame clones and lacks some. The data contain 4,400 or so clones, around 46% of them seen just once; the ten biggest clones take up approximately 17%. Time point given: mouse harvest day 14 after allogeneic transplant. Mouse grafts combined 10^7 T-cell-depleted bone marrow cells with 10^6 splenic CD5+ T cells. Remarks on this clone: Its antigen is unidentified. Mouse gene names apply. The missing CDR3 end, 1 residue past where the read stops, is filled in from the germline J gene.

The CDR3 covers 14 residues. Trimming cost V 2 bases and J 3 bases, with 9 bases left between them. CDR1 and CDR2 from the germline V gene are KGHPV and FQNQEV (reference sequence). Sample: lymph node tissue. The rearrangement joins TRBV26 to TRBJ2-3, with D perhaps matching TRBD1 (7 bases). This clonotype was obtained from a female BALB/c mouse given C57BL/6 T cells with graft-versus-host disease after an allogeneic hematopoietic cell transplant. The CDR3 bases that were read are TGTGCCAGCAGTCTGAGGGGGCGCGCAGAAACGCTGTAT. Its translation: CASSLRGRAETLY. In full, the CDR3 is CASSLRGRAETLYF.